This T cell receptor beta chain derives from a study of blood T cell repertoires in COVID-19. TCRdb's copy holds only in-frame clones and misses some; the assay was immunoSEQ multiplex PCR. The table has around 160,000 clones, around nine tenths seen once. Trimming took 6 bases from V and 5 from J; bases not matched to a gene: 9. The CDR3 contains 14 residues. CDR1 LNHDA and CDR2 SQIVND come from the germline V gene (reference sequence). Sequencing input: peripheral blood. This rearrangement joins TRBV19 to TRBJ2-5; 7 bases are shared with TRBD1. The TCR comes from a human donor in a cohort sampled during active COVID-19. The CDR3 protein is CASSSTGYGETQYF. CDR3 nucleotide sequence: TGTGCCAGTAGCTCGACAGGGTATGGGGAGACCCAGTACTTC. The whole variable domain, filled in from reference TRBV19 and TRBJ2-5, reads DGGITQSPKYLFRKEGQNVTLSCEQNLNHDAMYWYRQDPGQGLRLIYYSQIVNDFQKGDIAEGYSVSREKKESFPLTVTSAQKNPTAFYLCASSSTGYGETQYFGPGTRLLVL.